This paragraph covers one TCR beta chain sequence. This sample is drawn from a study of blood T cell repertoires in COVID-19. As for the study in general: T cells, B-cell-depleted T cells, or PBMCs supplied cDNA or gDNA.

Authors' methods: Estimation of nucleated cell counts was performed using reference gene primer amplification. Repertoires were generated with immunoSEQ multiplex PCR, while TCRdb's copy carries only in-frame clones and drops some. V, J and clone size reflect that table, while D and trimming were determined from the DNA. The data show under 250,000 clones, around 90% seen once. Membership in each cohort depended on participant-reported clinical history. Exposed participants came across a COVID-19 case within 2 weeks before study entry. The sequenced material came from PBMCs or T cells enriched from blood (not recorded which). The clonotype comes from a woman between 25 and 40 years old who had been exposed to COVID-19.

CDR3 region: CASRRSSGVCYEQYF. Written as DNA, the CDR3 is TGTGCCAGCAGACGTTCCTCGGGGGTCTGCTACGAGCAGTACTTC. The gene calls are TRBV5-7 and TRBJ2-7; D is perhaps TRBD2 (6 bases). TRBV5-7 is sorted into the ORF group, with uncertain function. The CDR3 has 15 residues. V lost 5 bases and J 3 bases, leaving 18 bases between the germline ends.